This T cell receptor beta chain comes out of a study of early T cells in non-severe SARS-CoV-2 infection. Individual cDNA molecules received unique molecular identifiers during library preparation. TCRdb reprocessed the 5' RACE reads via MiXCR and lists one record per CDR3 protein. Found here are approximately 100,000 distinct CDR3 sequences, roughly 15% of them singletons; the top ten hold around 5.8%. The trim removed 3 bases at V and 2 bases at J, leaving 11 bases unmatched. This CDR3 spans 16 amino acids. Germline V lookup: CDR1 DFQATT, CDR2 SNEGSKA (reference sequence). Input material: whole blood. This clonotype was sampled from an adult who was a healthcare worker with PCR-confirmed SARS-CoV-2 infection or an uninfected control (not recorded which). The chain carries TRBV20-1 and TRBJ1-1, with 8 bases matching TRBD1. CDR3 sequence: CSASSIRGRSNTEAFF. The CDR3 nucleotides read TGCAGTGCTAGTTCAATCAGGGGGCGAAGTAACACTGAAGCTTTCTTT.